This TCR beta chain was identified during a study of cytomegalovirus exposure and HLA in healthy donors (dated by TCRdb to 2015 to 2018). A note on the overall study: An earlier analysis of 587 of the donors reported over 250 Gb of sequence data and some 110 million unique TCR beta sequences obtained from 150 million to 200 million T cells. About 320 gigabases of sequencing data and tens of millions of unique TCR sequences were included in an early release covering roughly 600 HLA-typed donors. Of the roughly 400 genotyped donors, approximately 83% fell in the genetic ancestry cluster associated with self-reported Caucasian donors. The aim of the study was to test whether cataloging public T cell receptors could identify signatures of past pathogen exposure. The study profiled the T cell repertoires of approximately 700 subjects by immunosequencing and related them to cytomegalovirus serostatus. Along with the approximately 620-subject first cohort, a separate validation cohort of some 130 different subjects was used. High-throughput TCR immunosequencing, statistical association of individual TCRs with disease status, and machine learning were combined to predict cytomegalovirus infection status. To study patterns of TCR occurrence, a later analysis re-analyzed previously published TCR beta repertoires from 550 to 800 donors and added high-resolution HLA genotyping. Rather than drawing on any new phenotypic data, the later analysis identified candidate immune exposures from TCR beta sequences and the way those sequences occurred across donors. To decide whether each TCR beta V gene segment behaved as functional or pseudogenic, an earlier analysis of some 570 of the donors relied on high-throughput TCR beta sequencing. Alongside the repertoire data, information on donor age, sex, ethnicity and CMV serostatus was compiled. A later genetic analysis used genome-wide SNP genotypes for about 60% of the 666 donors, treating that subset as a discovery cohort. All discovery cohort repertoires had been generated on a single sequencing platform. HLA typing covered class I and class II loci at four-digit resolution. Typing coverage varied by locus: roughly 629-640 donors for A, B, C, DRB1 and DQB1; more than 500 for DQA1; about 600 for DPA1; 450 to 480 for DPB1. Five DR-DQ haplotypes were handled as single units for association and clustering because linkage in the cohort was strong. Across 398 genotyped donors of the cohort, an average of about 240,000 unique TCR beta nucleotide sequences per donor were sequenced, and approximately 17% of those sequences were non-productive. Study-wide conclusions, independent of this receptor: The study gave a list of some 150 TCR beta chains associated with cytomegalovirus. Some IMGT-functional V segments, including TRBV6-2 and TRBV6-3, could not be told apart with the 87-base-pair reads, so those segments were excluded. A few of the identified cytomegalovirus-associated TCR beta chains were confirmed in vitro to be specific for cytomegalovirus antigens. The cohort was sequenced for TCR beta chains only, and without alpha or paired-chain data the features that could be detected were limited. A cluster of highly shared sequence variants was judged likely to represent a technical artifact of the sequencing pipeline. Specific HLA alleles were associated with more than 15,000 TCR beta sequences at a false discovery rate of 0.05 in a later analysis. In a later analysis, the rate of TCR association differed among HLA loci, with DRB1 alleles having the most associated TCRs and HLA-C alleles having the fewest. Because some donors lacked HLA typing at each locus, the association tests relied only on the typed subset. Cytomegalovirus status was reported to be diagnosed by the classifier with high specificity and sensitivity in both the original and validation cohorts. Correlated functional status among segregating V segments might reflect linkage disequilibrium, but an unknown experimental factor could not be ruled out. A further reported finding was that TCR beta sequences accurately predicted the HLA-A and HLA-B alleles for most subjects in the first cohort. According to a later analysis, most CMV-associated TCR beta chains appeared to be HLA-restricted, and the HLA associations seemed to be driven largely by CMV exposure. Broadly in line with IMGT annotations, most TCR beta V segments showed up in productive rearrangements about 87% or about 30% of the time in an earlier analysis of approximately 640 of the donors. A later analysis reported that several top co-occurrence clusters appeared linked to parvovirus B19, influenza, CMV and Epstein-Barr virus. According to the authors, the approach could potentially be generalized to other disease states and immunological phenotypes. According to a later genetic analysis, donors in an Asian-associated ancestry cluster had fewer N-insertions in productive TCRs than the approximately 700-donor mean. Because counts were too low, seventeen rarely observed V segments, including chromosome 9 orphons, were excluded from the earlier analysis of some 540 of the donors. Roughly uniform sequencing depth across donors was assumed in presence/absence analyses, although this assumption may not hold. Most TCR sequences were seen in very few donors, while some public TCRs were found in many individuals. A later genetic analysis associated a missense DCLRE1C variant with V-gene and J-gene trimming of TCR beta chains, and an independent cohort replicated the association. Immune exposure information for the cohort was limited to CMV serostatus. Strong co-occurrence of HLA alleles, especially DR and DQ, made assigning TCR associations to individual alleles difficult. In a later analysis, HLA-associated TCR beta chains were found to be more clonally expanded and to have lower generation probabilities than equally common non-associated chains.

Libraries were built with the immunoSEQ multiplex PCR assay. A mixture of 60 forward primers for TCR Vbeta segments and 13 reverse primers for TCR Jbeta segments was used in the multiplex PCR. The CDR3 region of rearranged TCR beta genes was amplified from genomic DNA by a multiplex PCR assay. The amplified TCR beta libraries were sequenced on the Illumina HiSeq System as 87-base-pair reads. The authors processed their data as follows. A later analysis counted approximately 76 million unique TCR beta chains across the 666 repertoires, and some 11 million of these chains were shared by at least two donors. A nearest-neighbor algorithm error-corrected the raw reads and collapsed the reads into unique sequences, merging closely related sequences to remove PCR and sequencing errors. V, D and J gene segments were assigned by aligning CDR3 sequences to IMGT reference sequences. For a sequence to be retained, a match of at least six nucleotides was required to both a V gene segment and a J gene segment. A rearrangement counted as productive if the CDR3 had no stop codons and remained in frame with V and J, and every other rearrangement counted as non-productive. Following IMGT convention, CDR3 was defined as the stretch from the second conserved V-encoded cysteine up to the conserved J-encoded phenylalanine. In an earlier analysis of around 600 of the donors, sequences lacking an unambiguous match to a single V gene segment were excluded. In an earlier analysis of 587 of the donors, V segments were called functional above 56.7% productive rearrangements and were called segregating when the between-donor standard deviation exceeded 5%. A statistical classification framework was built for diagnosing cytomegalovirus status from the catalog of TCR beta chain sequences. In a later analysis, TCR nucleotide sequences were compared against IMGT/GENE-DB human TR gene sequences so that V and J genes could be assigned. A later analysis assigned CDR3 sequences and most-parsimonious VDJ recombination scenarios with the TCRdist pipeline. In a later analysis, each TCR beta chain was defined by its CDR3 amino acid sequence together with its V-gene family, and reads without a unique V-gene family were excluded. To address suspected cross-contamination and a sequencing artifact, a later analysis removed approximately 590 highly shared, low-generation-probability nucleotide sequences. In a later analysis, a clonal expansion index was calculated for each public chain from normalized within-repertoire ranks of inferred template counts. In a later analysis, generation probabilities were computed with a VDJ recombination model fitted to out-of-frame rearrangements, and the resulting probabilities were checked against IGoR. In a later analysis, TCR-TCR, TCR-HLA and TCR-CMV co-occurrence was scored with hypergeometric tests, and a repertoire-size bias correction was applied to TCR pairs. False discovery rates were estimated in a later analysis by permuting HLA or CMV assignments 20 times. In a later analysis, co-occurring TCRs were grouped with DBSCAN, and TCRdist sequence similarity was added when clustering was performed within HLA-allele-positive subsets. Co-occurrence clustering excluded repertoires with fewer than 30,000 or more than 120,000 public chains, plus five with anomalous nucleotide sharing. What TCRdb holds here is the immuneACCESS table cut down to in-frame rearrangements. Part of the clones is not present; checked against another copy, under half of the missing clones reflect an unresolved V gene, and the others are unexplained. V and J calls and clone size are those listed in that table; D and trimming were worked out from the DNA. Recorded for this sample are approximately 190,000 clones; more than 65% of them occurred a single time. The ten largest clones take up around 3.7% of the sample.

The cohort was made up of roughly 670 healthy bone marrow donors. At the time of sampling, all cohort members were nominally healthy, though unrecorded immune exposures were likely present. The donor was CMV seropositive and belonged to the group of 250 to 300 seropositive cohort members. A peripheral blood sample was collected from each donor, and TCR beta sequencing was performed on peripheral blood mononuclear cells. Genomic DNA was extracted from the blood cell samples with the Qiagen DNeasy Blood Extraction Kit. The germline V gene supplies CDR1 MNHEY and CDR2 SVGAGI. At the junction V is shortened by 0 bases and J by 4 bases, with 7 bases in between. Its CDR3 holds 14 amino acids, cysteine through phenylalanine. Only the CDR3 DNA is retained, 42 bases long and in frame from the first base. Note on this clone: The specificity of this receptor is unknown. Within one base of it there is no much larger clone, and no base qualities were kept.

The sequence links TRBV6-5 to TRBJ2-1; a weak D assignment points to TRBD1 (5 bases agree). This TCR derives from a man aged 35 to 55 in good health and CMV-seropositive. Sequenced material: PBMCs. CDR3 loop: CASSYSQGYNEQFF. The DNA sequence is given as TGTGCCAGCAGTTACTCGCAGGGTTACAATGAGCAGTTCTTC.